A selection of T cell receptor beta chains follows, all from one sample in a study of shared clonotypes between healthy human individuals. The table came from immunoSEQ multiplex PCR; TCRdb's copy has only in-frame clones and leaves some out. Altogether 2 million to 2.5 million clones are present, 90% to 95% being singletons, with the ten largest covering about 1.5%. The specimen was naive CD8+ T cells from PBMCs. The receptors stem from a man between 18 and 29 years old in good health. Some clones in this sample may be carry-over from other donors' samples. CDR3s include the opening cysteine and the closing phenylalanine or tryptophan. The order of the fields is D gene, V gene, J gene, clone size, CDR3 protein, CDR3 DNA. A D gene is named only where the DNA matches it firmly. Clone sizes are given selectively: once, few, many, or a class where the clone is expanded.

NA,TRBV5-1,TRBJ2-7,NA,CASSFDGLGYEQYF,TGCGCCAGCAGCTTCGACGGATTAGGCTACGAGCAGTACTTC
NA,TRBV29-1,TRBJ1-2,NA,CSVAGGAEVPGYTF,TGCAGCGTTGCGGGGGGCGCAGAGGTACCTGGCTACACCTTC
TRBD2,TRBV7-6,TRBJ2-4,NA,CASSPGVAGWGKNIQYF,TGTGCCAGCAGCCCCGGAGTAGCGGGATGGGGCAAAAACATTCAGTACTTC
NA,TRBV7-9,TRBJ1-3,NA,CAIPDSSSFSGNTIYF,TGTGCCATTCCGGACAGTTCCTCCTTCTCTGGAAACACCATATATTTT
TRBD2,TRBV19,TRBJ2-1,NA,CASSIGLGEGSYEQFF,TGTGCCAGTAGTATCGGATTGGGGGAGGGTAGCTATGAGCAGTTCTTC
NA,TRBV2,TRBJ2-6,NA,CASSDERNSGANVLTF,TGTGCCAGCAGTGATGAGCGCAACTCTGGGGCCAACGTCCTGACTTTC
NA,TRBV7-8,TRBJ2-5,NA,CASSSRATPGLVAQYF,TGTGCCAGCAGCTCCCGGGCGACGCCGGGTCTTGTGGCCCAGTACTTC
TRBD2,TRBV28,TRBJ2-7,NA,CASSTSGGVREQYF,TGTGCCAGCAGTACCTCCGGGGGGGTGAGGGAGCAGTACTTC
NA,TRBV1,TRBJ2-1,NA,CTSSTEIAQFF,TGCACCAGCAGCACGGAGATAGCGCAGTTCTTC
TRBD1,TRBV29-1,TRBJ2-7,once,CSVAGGQVGEQYF,TGCAGCGTTGCTGGGGGACAGGTCGGCGAGCAGTACTTC
TRBD2,TRBV5-1,TRBJ2-3,NA,CASSFPGLADTDTQYF,TGCGCCAGCAGCTTCCCTGGACTAGCGGACACAGATACGCAGTATTTT
TRBD1,TRBV7-8,TRBJ2-2,NA,CASSSLDRGGELFF,TGTGCCAGCAGCTCCCTAGACAGGGGCGGGGAGCTGTTTTTT
NA,TRBV11-2,TRBJ2-5,NA,CASSLDPLFRETQYF,TGTGCCAGCAGCTTAGATCCGCTCTTTCGGGAGACCCAGTACTTC
NA,TRBV7-9,TRBJ1-2,NA,CASSSQRWPDDGYTF,TGTGCCAGCAGCTCACAGCGGTGGCCAGACGATGGCTACACCTTC
TRBD2,TRBV27,TRBJ2-7,NA,CASRALAGGNGEQYF,TGTGCCAGCAGGGCACTAGCGGGAGGGAACGGCGAGCAGTACTTC
NA,TRBV19,TRBJ1-5,once,CASTRTVSINQPQHF,TGTGCCAGTACTAGGACGGTTTCGATAAATCAGCCCCAGCATTTT
NA,TRBV4-3,TRBJ2-2,NA,CASSQDGVWGQNTGELFF,TGCGCCAGCAGCCAAGATGGAGTGTGGGGGCAGAACACCGGGGAGCTGTTTTTT
NA,TRBV6-6,TRBJ1-1,once,CASSIKGGSTEAFF,TGTGCCAGCAGTATCAAGGGGGGGAGCACTGAAGCTTTCTTT
TRBD1,TRBV28,TRBJ2-7,NA,CATADRGLYEQYF,TGTGCCACCGCGGACAGGGGGCTTTACGAGCAGTACTTC
TRBD2,TRBV10-2,TRBJ2-7,NA,CASSFGLAETYEQYF,TGCGCCAGCAGTTTTGGACTAGCGGAAACCTACGAGCAGTACTTC
TRBD2,TRBV27,TRBJ2-7,NA,CASSLSLAGYGEQYF,TGTGCCAGCAGTTTATCTTTAGCGGGATATGGGGAGCAGTACTTC
NA,TRBV5-6,TRBJ2-1,NA,CASSLFQEQFF,TGTGCCAGCAGCTTGTTCCAGGAGCAGTTCTTC
TRBD2,TRBV9,TRBJ2-7,NA,CASSPPRGSGNTYEQYF,TGTGCCAGCAGCCCCCCTCGGGGTAGCGGGAATACCTACGAGCAGTACTTC
NA,TRBV7-6,TRBJ1-1,NA,CASRKSGGWGSGPEAFF,TGTGCCAGCCGCAAATCGGGGGGTTGGGGGAGTGGCCCTGAAGCTTTCTTT
TRBD2,TRBV4-3,TRBJ2-7,NA,CASSQVGGTLSYEQYF,TGCGCCAGCAGCCAAGTGGGAGGGACCTTATCCTACGAGCAGTACTTC
NA,TRBV19,TRBJ2-7,NA,CASTPGGGIYEQYF,TGTGCCAGTACCCCGGGCGGGGGCATCTACGAGCAGTACTTC
TRBD2,TRBV5-4,TRBJ2-1,NA,CASSLLSSGYNEQFF,TGTGCCAGCAGCTTGCTGTCTAGCGGATACAATGAGCAGTTCTTC
NA,TRBV11-2,TRBJ2-4,NA,CASSPRSGQTKNIQYF,TGTGCCAGCAGCCCTCGGTCAGGACAGACCAAAAACATTCAGTACTTC
NA,TRBV5-1,TRBJ1-1,NA,CASSLDSNTEAFF,TGCGCCAGCAGCCTAGACAGCAACACTGAAGCTTTCTTT
TRBD1,TRBV27,TRBJ2-7,NA,CASSPWTGDYEQYF,TGTGCCAGCAGTCCCTGGACAGGGGACTACGAGCAGTACTTC
TRBD1,TRBV27,TRBJ2-3,NA,CASSLLRTGNTDTQYF,TGTGCCAGCAGCCTACTACGGACAGGGAATACAGATACGCAGTATTTT
NA,TRBV5-4,TRBJ2-3,NA,CASSLTGKGTDTQYF,TGTGCCAGCAGCTTGACAGGGAAGGGAACAGATACGCAGTATTTT
NA,TRBV27,TRBJ1-1,NA,CASYSRGNTEAFF,TGTGCCAGTTATTCTAGGGGGAACACTGAAGCTTTCTTT
NA,TRBV19,TRBJ1-4,NA,CASSTSGRGATNEKLFF,TGTGCCAGTAGTACCTCAGGTCGAGGGGCAACTAATGAAAAACTGTTTTTT
NA,TRBV4-2,TRBJ2-2,NA,CASSQARGDWGGGELFF,TGTGCCAGCAGCCAAGCCAGGGGGGACTGGGGCGGCGGGGAGCTGTTTTTT
NA,TRBV29-1,TRBJ2-7,NA,CSVGPGGPEQYF,TGCAGCGTAGGCCCTGGGGGGCCCGAGCAGTACTTC
NA,TRBV6-5,TRBJ1-4,NA,CASSYVATNEKLFF,TGTGCCAGCAGTTACGTTGCAACTAATGAAAAACTGTTTTTT
NA,TRBV7-3,TRBJ2-3,NA,CASSPRPSDMGTDTQYF,TGTGCCAGCAGCCCTCGACCGTCCGATATGGGGACAGATACGCAGTATTTT
TRBD1,TRBV4-1,TRBJ2-5,NA,CASSLPDRVWETQYF,TGCGCCAGCAGCCTCCCGGACAGGGTTTGGGAGACCCAGTACTTC
NA,TRBV5-4,TRBJ2-7,NA,CASSLRQGTYEQYF,TGTGCCAGCAGCTTGAGGCAGGGGACCTACGAGCAGTACTTC
TRBD1,TRBV10-1,TRBJ2-3,NA,CASSSGTAVSGTDTQYF,TGCGCCAGCAGTTCCGGGACAGCAGTCTCAGGCACAGATACGCAGTATTTT
NA,TRBV6-6,TRBJ1-5,NA,CASSWLRGEQPQHF,TGTGCCAGCAGCTGGCTCCGCGGGGAGCAGCCCCAGCATTTT
NA,TRBV7-6,TRBJ2-1,NA,CASRWHEQFF,TGTGCCAGCAGATGGCATGAGCAGTTCTTC
NA,TRBV10-3,TRBJ1-4,NA,CAISESGATNEKLFF,TGTGCCATCAGTGAGTCGGGCGCAACTAATGAAAAACTGTTTTTT
TRBD1,TRBV14,TRBJ2-7,NA,CASSQEWDRAYEQYF,TGTGCCAGCAGCCAAGAGTGGGACAGAGCCTACGAGCAGTACTTC
NA,TRBV19,TRBJ1-1,few,CASSHSAGVTEAFF,TGTGCCAGTAGTCATTCTGCAGGGGTGACTGAAGCTTTCTTT
NA,TRBV20-1,TRBJ2-5,NA,CSARKETQYF,TGCAGTGCTAGGAAAGAGACCCAGTACTTC
NA,TRBV6-5,TRBJ2-7,NA,CASAHGGTRAYEQYF,TGTGCCAGCGCCCATGGGGGCACCAGGGCCTACGAGCAGTACTTC
TRBD2,TRBV9,TRBJ2-5,few,CASSPSGRPQETQYF,TGTGCCAGCAGCCCTAGCGGGAGGCCCCAAGAGACCCAGTACTTC
NA,TRBV6-1,TRBJ1-2,NA,CASSGNRVGFYGYTF,TGTGCCAGCAGTGGCAACAGGGTCGGGTTCTATGGCTACACCTTC
NA,TRBV6-5,TRBJ2-7,once,CASSYSRGAYEQYF,TGTGCCAGCAGTTACTCGAGGGGAGCCTACGAGCAGTACTTC